The clone carrying this T cell receptor beta chain was detected ten times or more. Its antigen remains unidentified. These data originate in a study of spatial heterogeneity in lung cancer. Study-level information: Beta-chain sequences were consistently detected more often than alpha-chain sequences.

Regarding time point: sample taken at primary tumor resection. Unsorted whole RNA from tumor, nontumor lung or frozen PBMC underwent sequencing. General study results and limits: The appearance of ubiquitous expanded tumor TCRs in blood was greater at resection than follow-up.

TCRdb used MiXCR to reprocess the 5' RACE reads, holding one entry per CDR3 protein. The sample lists about 92,000 distinct CDR3 sequences, about an eighth occurring once. The germline V and J ends were trimmed by 0 bases and 8 bases, with 14 bases remaining between them. The CDR3 contains 15 residues. The TCR was taken from a male donor with early-stage non-small cell lung cancer. The J gene is TRBJ2-1, the V gene TRBV23-1; no clear D gene. TRBV23-1 falls under the ORF class, with uncertain function. The sample was PBMCs, taken at surgery. CDR3 DNA sequence: TGCGCCAGCAGTCAATCCCTCCGTCTACGGGATGAGCAGTTCTTC. This gives the protein CASSQSLRLRDEQFF.